The 29 T cell receptor beta chains in this list originate from one sample, sequenced in a study of shared clonotypes between healthy human individuals. Repertoires were generated with immunoSEQ multiplex PCR, while TCRdb's copy carries only in-frame clones and drops some. The table lists around 2.5 million clones, 80% to 95% of them singletons. The sample comprised naive CD4+ T cells from PBMCs. The subset: CD45RA+ positively selected. The receptor set was obtained from a man younger than 35 in good health. Some clones in this sample may be carry-over from other donors' samples.

The rearrangement joins TRBV19 to TRBJ2-3, with no clear D. CDR3 length: 14 residues. Germline-derived CDR1 and CDR2 are LNHDA and SQIVND (reference sequence). Trimming took 1 base from V and 7 from J, leaving 12 bases between them. CDR3: CASSIAGRRNTQYF. CDR3 coding DNA: TGTGCCAGTAGTATAGCGGGCCGCAGAAATACGCAGTATTTT.

The chain employs TRBV28 and TRBJ1-3; a weak D match, TRBD1 (6 bases). Trimming shortened V by 5 bases and J by 0 bases, and 14 bases separated the two germline ends. Germline V gene data show CDR1 as MDHEN and CDR2 as SYDVKM. There are 16 residues in the CDR3. CDR3 sequence reads: CASSLPGQNSGNTIYF. The CDR3 DNA sequence: TGTGCCAGCAGTCTCCCTGGACAGAACTCTGGAAACACCATATATTTT.

The genes are TRBV27 and TRBJ1-2; D gene unclear. V gave up 2 bases and J gave up 0 bases, with 7 bases separating them. Germline V gives CDR1 MNHEY, CDR2 SMNVEV (reference sequence). The length of the CDR3 is 14 residues. Here the CDR3 reads CASSLTFTNYGYTF. The CDR3 DNA is TGTGCCAGCAGTTTAACCTTTACTAACTATGGCTACACCTTC.

The chain is built from TRBV6-5 and TRBJ1-6; D is perhaps TRBD1 (5 bases). This CDR3 has 14 residues. CDR1 and CDR2 from the germline V gene are MNHEY and SVGAGI. Trimming took 6 bases from V and 10 from J, leaving 16 bases between them. The CDR3 sequence: CASSQTGPGSPLHF. The CDR3 bases are TGTGCCAGCAGCCAAACAGGTCCGGGGTCACCCCTCCACTTT.

The gene calls are TRBV9 and TRBJ2-5; D call uncertain. V lost 0 bases and J lost 2, with 11 bases in between. The V gene's germline CDR1 is SGDLS and CDR2 YYNGEE. The CDR3 contains 15 residues. CDR3 coding DNA: TGTGCCAGCAGCGTAGCGGCGGCACCACAAGAGACCCAGTACTTC. Protein: CASSVAAAPQETQYF.

This clone was counted a single time. Other DNA sequences in the sample encode the same CDR3. J is TRBJ2-3 and V is TRBV28, with D unclear. This CDR3 comprises 12 residues. The germline gives CDR1 MDHEN, CDR2 SYDVKM. Trimming pared 1 base from V and 5 bases from J, leaving 4 bases between. This CDR3 is CASSLSQDTQYF. CDR3 bases: TGTGCCAGCAGTTTATCGCAAGATACGCAGTATTTT.

A single count supports this clone. The chain links TRBV27 to TRBJ2-3; possibly TRBD2 for D (7 bases). Trimming took 8 bases from V and 11 from J, leaving 20 bases between them. Germline lookup yields CDR1 MNHEY and CDR2 SMNVEV (reference sequence). The CDR3 contains 13 residues. The CDR3 DNA reads as TGTGCCAGCTTACCCTCTCGGGGGGCGAAGCAGTATTTT. Translation: CASLPSRGAKQYF.

This chain uses TRBV5-1 with TRBJ2-1; perhaps D is TRBD1 or TRBD2 (6 bases each). Germline V gives CDR1 SGHRS, CDR2 YFSETQ. This CDR3 spans 15 amino acids. V was shortened by 3 bases and J by 4 bases, with 14 bases between the two germline ends. The CDR3 region has the DNA TGCGCCAGCAGCTCGGTGGGGGGCGCATACAATGAGCAGTTCTTC. It translates to CASSSVGGAYNEQFF.

The genes are TRBV18 and TRBJ1-5; no clear D gene. The V gene's germline CDR1 is KGHSH and CDR2 LQKENI. V was clipped by 6 bases and J by 8 bases, with 14 bases between them. CDR3 length equals 13 residues. CDR3 DNA: TGTGCCAGCTCGGTCTCCCGGAGGGAGCCCCAGCATTTT. This gives the protein CASSVSRREPQHF. Drawing the rest from reference TRBV18 and TRBJ1-5, the complete variable domain is NAGVMQNPRHLVRRRGQEARLRCSPMKGHSHVYWYRQLPEEGLKFMVYLQKENIIDESGMPKERFSAEFPKEGPSILRIQQVVRGDSAAYFCASSVSRREPQHFGDGTRLSIL.

This clone was counted only a few times. The chain has TRBV27 and TRBJ1-2, with TRBD1 as a possible D gene (6 bases). V lost 6 bases and J 7 bases, leaving 24 bases between the germline ends. Looked up from germline, CDR1 is MNHEY and CDR2 is SMNVEV (reference sequence). The CDR3 runs to 16 residues. CDR3: CASSPPGTGALSGYTF. The CDR3, as DNA: TGTGCCAGCAGCCCTCCCGGCACGGGGGCGCTTAGTGGCTACACCTTC.

The chain employs TRBV29-1 and TRBJ1-2, with D maybe TRBD1 (6 bases). CDR3 length: 13 residues. Germline-derived CDR1 and CDR2 are SQVTM and ANQGSEA. Deletions cut 5 bases from V and 4 bases from J, with 14 bases between. The CDR3 reads CSVTGQMSYGYTF. CDR3 DNA sequence: TGCAGCGTTACAGGACAGATGAGCTATGGCTACACCTTC. The variable domain in full, completed from reference TRBV29-1 and TRBJ1-2, reads SAVISQKPSRDICQRGTSLTIQCQVDSQVTMMFWYRQQPGQSLTLIATANQGSEATYESGFVIDKFPISRPNLTFSTLTVSNMSPEDSSIYLCSVTGQMSYGYTFGSGTRLTVV.

This clone was seen only once. The chain carries TRBV2 and TRBJ1-4, with 7 positions matching TRBD1. CDR1 SNHLY and CDR2 FYNNEI come from the germline V gene. The CDR3 extends over 13 amino acids. With V trimmed by 5 bases and J by 7 bases, 4 bases remained unmatched. This CDR3 is CASSNRDSEKLFF. As DNA, the CDR3 is TGTGCCAGCAGTAACCGGGACAGTGAAAAACTGTTTTTT.

A remark on this clone: The sample has other DNA sequences that encode this CDR3 too. The V gene is TRBV29-1, the J gene TRBJ1-2; D remains ambiguous. V gave up 4 bases and J gave up 0 bases, with 6 bases separating them. Germline-derived CDR1 and CDR2 are SQVTM and ANQGSEA. This CDR3 has 12 amino acids. DNA of the CDR3: TGCAGCGTTGGAAGCGCTAACTATGGCTACACCTTC. Encoded protein: CSVGSANYGYTF. Full variable domain (remainder filled in from reference TRBV29-1 and TRBJ1-2): SAVISQKPSRDICQRGTSLTIQCQVDSQVTMMFWYRQQPGQSLTLIATANQGSEATYESGFVIDKFPISRPNLTFSTLTVSNMSPEDSSIYLCSVGSANYGYTFGSGTRLTVV.

This chain uses TRBV14 with TRBJ2-5; TRBD1 agrees at 8 bases. Germline CDR1 is SGHDN and CDR2 is FVKESK. The length of the CDR3 is 14 residues. J was trimmed by 4 bases and V by 1 base; bases with no gene match: 2. Written as DNA, the CDR3 is TGTGCCAGCAGCCAAGGACAGGGGCGAGAGACCCAGTACTTC. It yields the protein CASSQGQGRETQYF.

This chain joins TRBV19 and TRBJ1-1; no clear D. With 7 bases removed from V and 0 bases from J, the gap between germline ends came to 15 bases. The germline gives CDR1 LNHDA, CDR2 SQIVND (reference sequence). The CDR3 spans 15 residues. The CDR3 coding sequence is TGTGCCAGTACCCCAGCAGTTACCATGAACACTGAAGCTTTCTTT. This codes for CASTPAVTMNTEAFF.

This clone appeared once. This sequence joins TRBV28 and TRBJ2-2; D might be TRBD1 (5 bases). V dropped 9 bases and J dropped 3 bases, with 11 bases sitting between them. The CDR3 spans 13 residues. The V gene's germline CDR1 is MDHEN and CDR2 SYDVKM. CDR3 bases: TGTGCCAGTGCTGAAGGGGACACCGGGGAGCTGTTTTTT. Encoded protein: CASAEGDTGELFF.

CDR3 protein: CASSLAPGLGDTDTQYF. The CDR3 nucleotides read TGTGCCAGCAGCTTAGCTCCGGGACTAGGGGACACAGATACGCAGTATTTT. The gene calls are TRBV7-9 and TRBJ2-3, with 8 bases that match TRBD2. This CDR3 region has 17 residues. Germline assignment: CDR1 SEHNR and CDR2 FQNEAQ (reference sequence). The trim removed 0 bases at V and 2 bases at J, leaving 7 bases unmatched. The whole variable domain, remainder taken from reference TRBV7-9 and TRBJ2-3, is DTGVSQNPRHKITKRGQNVTFRCDPISEHNRLYWYRQTLGQGPEFLTYFQNEAQLEKSRLLSDRFSAERPKGSFSTLEIQRTEQGDSAMYLCASSLAPGLGDTDTQYFGPGTRLTVL.

In this sample, this clone turned up once. The chain joins TRBV5-6 to TRBJ1-1; no clear D. The CDR3 consists of 13 residues. Trimming pared 4 bases from V and 3 bases from J, leaving 10 bases between. Looked up from germline, CDR1 is SGHDT and CDR2 is YYEEEE. The CDR3 spells CASSLRGDTEAFF. The CDR3, as DNA: TGTGCCAGCAGCCTTCGGGGAGACACTGAAGCTTTCTTT.

To note about this clone: The identical CDR3 is also encoded by other nucleotide sequences in the sample. The rearrangement joins TRBV2 to TRBJ1-5, with no clear D. V lost 6 bases and J 0 bases, leaving 6 bases between the germline ends. This CDR3 spans 13 amino acids. The germline V gene has CDR1 SNHLY and CDR2 FYNNEI. CDR3 sequence: CASRTDSNQPQHF. The CDR3 DNA sequence: TGTGCCAGCAGGACGGATAGCAATCAGCCCCAGCATTTT.

About this clone: In the same sample, other DNA sequences code for this CDR3. This chain joins TRBV6-4 and TRBJ1-1, with D hard to call. Germline V gene sequence: CDR1 MRHNA, CDR2 SNTAGT. This CDR3 region has 13 residues. Between the trimmed V and J ends, which lost 6 bases and 1 base, there was a span of 9 bases. The CDR3 protein is CASSAEGNTEAFF. CDR3 sequence (DNA): TGTGCCAGCAGCGCGGAGGGGAACACTGAAGCTTTCTTT.

CDR3 residues: CASSGLGGANVLTF. The DNA of the CDR3 is TGTGCCAGCAGCGGACTAGGCGGGGCCAACGTCCTGACTTTC. V is TRBV9 and J is TRBJ2-6; possibly TRBD2 for D (6 bases). Deletions cut 3 bases from V and 4 bases from J, with 8 bases between. The CDR3 is 14 amino acids. The germline V gene encodes CDR1 SGDLS and CDR2 YYNGEE.

The rearrangement joins TRBV28 to TRBJ2-5; D is perhaps TRBD2 (6 bases). TRBJ2-7 explains the end of the DNA better; the J call may be wrong. The length of the CDR3 is 13 residues. Germline V gives CDR1 MDHEN, CDR2 SYDVKM. The CDR3 reads CASSLPGAYEQYF. In nucleotides, the CDR3 is TGTGCCAGCAGTTTACCGGGGGCCTACGAGCAGTACTTC.

This rearrangement joins TRBV7-3 to TRBJ1-1; tentatively, D is TRBD1 (6 bases). The V gene lost 6 bases and the J gene lost 6 bases, with 20 bases spanning the gap. The CDR3 extends over 15 amino acids. Germline-derived CDR1 and CDR2 are SGHTA and FQGTGA. DNA for the CDR3: TGTGCCAGCAGGGGGGGCAAGGAACTAAGCCCTGAAGCTTTCTTT. This translates into CASRGGKELSPEAFF.

The chain carries TRBV19 and TRBJ1-3; 7 bases are a match to TRBD1. Germline V gene data show CDR1 as LNHDA and CDR2 as SQIVND (reference sequence). The CDR3 spans 14 residues. V shed 3 bases and J 2 bases; nucleotides not matched to a gene: 1. The DNA for the CDR3 is TGTGCCAGTAGTATTACAGGGGCTGGAAACACCATATATTTT. It translates to CASSITGAGNTIYF. Supplemented by reference TRBV19 and TRBJ1-3, the full variable domain reads DGGITQSPKYLFRKEGQNVTLSCEQNLNHDAMYWYRQDPGQGLRLIYYSQIVNDFQKGDIAEGYSVSREKKESFPLTVTSAQKNPTAFYLCASSITGAGNTIYFGEGSWLTVV.

The chain links TRBV6-1 to TRBJ1-3, with D hard to call. Looked up from germline, CDR1 is MNHNS and CDR2 is SASEGT. The CDR3 length is 15 residues. V dropped 4 bases and J dropped 8 bases, with 18 bases sitting between them. The CDR3 protein is CASSGQRVYDDTIYF. As DNA, the CDR3 is TGTGCCAGCAGTGGCCAACGGGTTTACGATGACACCATATATTTT.

The chain uses TRBV30 and TRBJ2-3; D perhaps matches TRBD2 (7 bases). V was pared by 1 base and J by 1 base, with 30 bases between. Germline values: CDR1 GTSNPN, CDR2 SVGIG (reference sequence). The CDR3 is 21 amino acids. For the CDR3, the DNA is TGTGCCTGGAGTGGGGGGCCGGGGGCTTGGTTTGGCGGGAGCCGCACAGATACGCAGTATTTT. Translation: CAWSGGPGAWFGGSRTDTQYF.

The chain is built from TRBV13 and TRBJ2-7; 9 nucleotides align to TRBD2. The CDR3 covers 15 residues. CDR1 and CDR2 from the germline V gene are PRHDT and FYEKMQ (reference sequence). Losses at the gene ends were 4 bases for V and 4 bases for J; bases not matched to a gene: 8. The CDR3 loop is CASSSAGGKQYEQYF. The CDR3 region has the DNA TGTGCCAGCAGCTCAGCGGGAGGAAAGCAGTACGAGCAGTACTTC.

The chain uses TRBV10-3 and TRBJ1-5; D uncertain. CDR1 is ENHRY and CDR2 is SYGVKD in the germline V gene. Trimming left V 2 bases short and J 2 bases short, with 7 bases between. There are 14 residues in the CDR3. The CDR3 nucleotides read TGTGCCATCAGTGAGCAGGCAGGCAATCAGCCCCAGCATTTT. This translates into CAISEQAGNQPQHF.

The rearrangement links TRBV7-3 to TRBJ2-2, with D uncertain. Trimming pared 4 bases from V and 0 bases from J, leaving 9 bases between. This CDR3 is built from 15 residues. From germline, CDR1 is SGHTA and CDR2 FQGTGA. CDR3 bases: TGTGCCAGCAGCTGGGGTGGTACGAACACCGGGGAGCTGTTTTTT. The encoded protein is CASSWGGTNTGELFF.